Below, 21 T cell receptor beta chains from the same sample are listed, as sequenced in a study of T cells in Graves' hyperthyroidism and ophthalmopathy. The CDR3 regions of TCR beta were amplified from RNA transcripts. Initially, a first-round RT-PCR of the TCR CDR3 employed the HTBI primer set. TCRdb re-derived calls from the multiplex PCR reads in MiXCR, one entry per CDR3 protein. The sample lists around 580,000 distinct CDR3 sequences; about 45% were seen once. The sequenced sample consisted of peripheral blood or thyroid tissue (not recorded which). All receptors come from a young woman with Graves' hyperthyroidism.

This clonotype occurred many times. The chain combines TRBV19 with TRBJ1-6; 8 bases are a match to TRBD1. Germline V gene sequence: CDR1 LNHDA, CDR2 SQIVND (reference sequence). This CDR3 has 16 residues. J gave up 3 bases and V 6 bases, and 7 bases lay outside the gene matches. Here the CDR3 reads CASRTGDRIYNSPLHF. CDR3 nucleotide sequence: TGTGCCAGTAGAACCGGGGACAGGATCTATAATTCACCCCTCCACTTT.

The chain links TRBV20-1 to TRBJ2-3; no firm D call. Germline CDR1 reads DFQATT; CDR2 reads SNEGSKA (reference sequence). The V and J ends lost 1 base and 0 bases respectively, with 11 bases between them. The CDR3 is 15 residues long. The DNA for the CDR3 is TGCAGTGCTAGAGTTAGCTGGGAAAGCACAGATACGCAGTATTTT. It codes for CSARVSWESTDTQYF.

A single count supports this clonotype. The J gene is TRBJ2-5, the V gene TRBV7-2, with D possibly matching TRBD2 (5 bases). Germline CDR1 reads SGHTA; CDR2 reads FQGNSA. Trimming shortened V by 1 base and J by 9 bases, and 18 bases separated the two germline ends. The CDR3 sequence is 15 residues long. This CDR3 reads CASSLVSGSGQPQYF. CDR3 bases: TGTGCCAGCAGCTTAGTATCTGGGAGTGGTCAGCCCCAGTACTTC.

Of note for this clonotype: A much larger clone differs by one base, so this may be a read error. The chain recombines TRBV16 with TRBJ1-1; the D gene is possibly TRBD1 (6 bases). The CDR3 contains 15 residues. Germline-derived CDR1 and CDR2 are KGHSY and FQNENV. CDR3 protein: CVSSQGRSGARRAFF. The CDR3, as DNA: TGTGTCAGCAGCCAAGGAAGGTCAGGGGCGCGGAGAGCTTTCTTT.

The genes are TRBV29-1 and TRBJ1-5; D call uncertain. Germline V lookup: CDR1 SQVTM, CDR2 ANQGSEA. The CDR3 is 12 residues long. Deletions cut 7 bases from V and 14 bases from J, with 21 bases between. CDR3 residues: CSAWTSGSYEHF. In DNA form, the CDR3 reads TGCAGCGCTTGGACTAGCGGGAGCTACGAGCATTTT.

The chain uses TRBV19 and TRBJ1-2, with TRBD1 matching 9 bases. The trim removed 8 bases at V and 8 bases at J, leaving 9 bases unmatched. Germline V CDR1 and CDR2: LNHDA, SQIVND (reference sequence). The CDR3 consists of 13 residues. The CDR3 DNA reads TGTGCCAGTCGTTCACAGGGGGCGCCGGGCTACACCTTC. It yields the protein CASRSQGAPGYTF.

This rearrangement joins TRBV5-5 to TRBJ1-1, with D unresolved. This CDR3 has 18 residues. V lost 4 bases and J lost 3, with 25 bases in between. Germline-derived CDR1 and CDR2 are SGHKS and YYEKEE (reference sequence). Here the CDR3 reads CASSLATTPTVQYTEAFF. The CDR3 DNA sequence: TGTGCCAGCAGCCTAGCGACGACGCCGACGGTGCAGTACACTGAAGCTTTCTTT.

The chain combines TRBV29-1 with TRBJ2-5; no clear D. Germline CDR1 SQVTM, CDR2 ANQGSEA. Trimming stripped 8 bases from V and 3 bases from J, with 16 bases between. The CDR3 is 13 amino acids. CDR3 nucleotide sequence: TGCAGCAGTTACTCGGATGGGGAAGAGACCCAGTACTTC. It is translated as CSSYSDGEETQYF.

The rearrangement joins TRBV12-3 or TRBV12-4 to TRBJ1-5; 7 nucleotides align to TRBD1. V lost 6 bases and J lost 3; bases outside the gene matches: 14. The CDR3 sequence is 17 residues long. The CDR3 loop reads CASSRKSYDRDNQPQHF. In DNA, the CDR3 is TGTGCCAGCAGCCGAAAAAGCTATGACAGGGACAATCAGCCCCAGCATTTT.

J is TRBJ2-5 and V is TRBV20-1, with 12 positions matching TRBD2. The germline gives CDR1 DFQATT, CDR2 SNEGSKA (reference sequence). The CDR3 runs 13 residues. Trimming at V came to 6 bases and at J to 6 bases, leaving 5 bases not matched to a gene. The chain's CDR3 is CSALAGGTKTQYF. The CDR3 DNA follows: TGCAGTGCCCTAGCGGGAGGGACGAAGACCCAGTACTTC.

There are many counts of this clonotype. This rearrangement joins TRBV7-6 to TRBJ2-7, with TRBD2 matching 14 bases. The CDR3 covers 15 residues. V trimming: 8 bases; J trimming: 7 bases; junction bases outside the gene matches: 10. Germline V lookup: CDR1 SGHVS, CDR2 FNYEAQ. CDR3 bases: TGTGCCAGCCGCAGGGGGACTAGCGGGAGCGAAGAGCAGTACTTC. Translating it yields CASRRGTSGSEEQYF.

The table lists this clonotype with many counts. The V gene is TRBV20-1, the J gene TRBJ2-5, with TRBD2 as a possible D gene (5 bases). The CDR3 consists of 13 residues. The germline V gene has CDR1 DFQATT and CDR2 SNEGSKA (reference sequence). V lost 6 bases and J 5 bases, leaving 16 bases between the germline ends. The CDR3 is CSAHLGSSETQYF. CDR3 bases: TGCAGTGCCCACCTTGGGAGTAGCGAGACCCAGTACTTC.

The rearrangement joins TRBV29-1 to TRBJ2-7; 8 nucleotides align to TRBD1. Germline assignment: CDR1 SQVTM and CDR2 ANQGSEA. The CDR3 has 15 amino acids. Trimming took 8 bases from V and 6 from J; bases not matched to a gene: 18. CDR3 residues: CSILTGDGANGEQYF. CDR3 DNA: TGCAGCATCCTGACAGGGGATGGGGCGAATGGCGAGCAGTACTTC.

A word on this clonotype: Because it lacks the conserved phenylalanine or tryptophan at the end, this CDR3 is likely a read error. The DNA is left out, because the CDR3 cannot be placed on it with certainty; the CDR3 is given as TCRdb lists it. The CDR3 sequence is CSVANGQETTY. This chain links TRBV29-1 with TRBJ1-2; the table's D call, TRBD1, has no DNA check behind it. Ends included, the CDR3 has 11 residues. Germline lookup yields CDR1 SQVTM and CDR2 ANQGSEA.

About this clonotype: This may come from a read error, since a much larger clone is one base off. This sequence joins TRBV9 and TRBJ2-7; maybe TRBD2 (5 bases). In germline, CDR1 is SGDLS, CDR2 YYNGEE. Trimming pared 2 bases from V and 3 bases from J, leaving 18 bases between. The CDR3 spans 16 residues. For the CDR3, the DNA is TGTGCCAGCAGCGTGGCGGGTAGCCTTCACTACTACGAGCAGTACTTC. Translation: CASSVAGSLHYYEQYF.

This clonotype was picked up a small number of times. This sequence joins TRBV20-1 and TRBJ2-7; possibly TRBD1 or TRBD2 for D (5 bases each). There are 14 residues in the CDR3. With 6 bases removed from V and 2 bases from J, the gap between germline ends came to 17 bases. Per germline, CDR1 DFQATT and CDR2 SNEGSKA (reference sequence). This CDR3 reads CSAIRQRRTYEQYF. Here the CDR3 DNA reads TGCAGTGCCATACGACAGCGGAGAACCTACGAGCAGTACTTC.

The rearrangement joins TRBV9 to TRBJ1-2, with D possibly TRBD1 on 5 matching bases. CDR1 is SGDLS, CDR2 YYNGEE, per germline. V gave up 3 bases and J gave up 10 bases, with 10 bases separating them. The CDR3 has 11 residues. The CDR3 protein is CASSGGGLYTF. The CDR3 bases are TGTGCCAGCAGCGGGGGGGGTCTCTACACCTTC.

This clonotype was detected a few times. The chain employs TRBV24-1 and TRBJ2-1; 7 bases match TRBD2. Germline-derived CDR1 and CDR2 are KGHDR and SFDVKD. The CDR3 extends over 15 amino acids. V dropped 5 bases and J dropped 4; count of bases not matched to a gene: 7. CDR3 protein: CATSVTGGAYNEQFF. Here the CDR3 DNA reads TGTGCCACCAGTGTTACGGGAGGAGCGTACAATGAGCAGTTCTTC.

CDR3 residues: CASSWGTGGPETQYF. CDR3 coding DNA: TGCGCCAGCAGCTGGGGGACAGGGGGCCCCGAGACCCAGTACTTC. The rearrangement joins TRBV5-1 to TRBJ2-5; 12 nucleotides agree with TRBD1. CDR1 is SGHRS, CDR2 YFSETQ, per germline. After removal of 3 bases from V and 5 bases from J, the junction contained 5 bases not matched to a gene. CDR3 length: 15 residues.

This clonotype occurred many times. The chain uses TRBV10-2 and TRBJ1-6, with 11 bases aligning to TRBD1. The germline gives CDR1 WSHSY, CDR2 SAAADI. This CDR3 spans 15 amino acids. The J segment lost 9 bases and the V segment lost 7 bases, leaving 8 bases of the junction unmatched. CDR3 loop: CASTPEGQGASPLHF. CDR3 nucleotides: TGCGCCAGCACCCCCGAAGGACAGGGGGCTTCACCCCTCCACTTT.

This CDR3 is CSARDGPGQGTFNYGYTF. In nucleotides, the CDR3 is TGCAGTGCTAGAGACGGTCCGGGACAGGGGACTTTTAACTATGGCTACACCTTC. This chain uses TRBV20-1 with TRBJ1-2; 10 nucleotides align to TRBD1. The CDR3 is 18 residues long. Germline CDR1 is DFQATT and CDR2 is SNEGSKA (reference sequence). V was clipped by 0 bases and J by 1 base; unmatched bases: 11.